This T cell receptor (beta chain) was documented in a study of T-cell memory formation after mild COVID-19 (TCRdb year 2021). A note on the overall study: TCR sequence clusters from the two donors were found to be largely donor specific. In two donors, T-cell clones that expanded and contracted after mild COVID-19 were tracked by sequencing TCRalpha and TCRbeta repertoires over time. The cohort comprised two young, previously healthy adult volunteers, one female and one male.

This sample was sequenced with an Illumina NovaSeq 6000. cDNA libraries for TCRalpha and TCRbeta were prepared by 5'RACE using constant-segment primers, with sample barcodes and unique molecular identifiers added. RNA was extracted from every sample with Trizol reagent. Amplification of the libraries took two PCR steps, and the second step added a second sample barcode plus Illumina TruSeq adapters. Sequencing of libraries was performed on an Illumina NovaSeq with 2 x 150 bp paired-end reads. The original methods were these. With migec v1.2.7, reads were demultiplexed and then collapsed into UMI-guided consensus sequences. Using mixcr v2.1.11, UMI consensuses were aligned to TRA and TRB V and J templates and then assembled into clonotypes. Expanded or contracted clonotypes were those called significant by both edgeR and NoisET, with noise models trained on biological replicates. For edgeR calls, a false discovery rate-adjusted p below 0.01 and a log2 fold-change threshold of 1 were applied. As an exploratory analysis of dynamics, max-normalized trajectories of the 1000 most abundant clonotypes were examined with PCA combined with hierarchical clustering. Separately sequenced CD4+ and CD8+ repertoires were used to assign the CD4 or CD8 phenotype of responding clones. Starting from the raw public reads, TCRdb applied fastp trimming at Q25, assembled clones with MiXCR and retained in-frame beta chains. Rows with one shared CDR3 protein collapse into an entry with the most common genes and DNA. TCRdb assigned the V and J calls; the authors' analysis was not used. This sample comprises approximately 34,000 distinct CDR3 sequences, about 7.7% of them detected only once. The ten most abundant clones make up 25% to 30% of the sample.

V is shortened by 2 bases, J by 2 bases, and the region joining them spans 7 bases. CDR1 and CDR2 are drawn from the germline V gene: MGHDK, SYGVNS. Inclusive of the bounding cysteine and phenylalanine, the CDR3 is 15 residues long. The CDR3 DNA has 45 bases and is translated from base 1. Ficoll-Paque density gradient centrifugation was used to isolate PBMCs. This clonotype was found a few times. Its antigen target is currently unknown. No quality values exist for individual bases; no much larger clone is one base distant. General findings and caveats noted by the study authors: Clones that contracted from day 15 to 85 showed balanced CD4/CD8 phenotypes, whereas a second wave of clones that expanded from day 15 to 37 leaned towards CD4+. Whether the second-wave clones peaking on day 37 were SARS-CoV-2 specific was not confirmed. Contracting CD4+ clones were located mainly in the CM and EM memory subsets, whereas CD8+ clones were found to be enriched in EMRA. Some responding clones were detected in pre-infection memory, which suggested that pre-existing cross-reactive memory T cells had joined the SARS-CoV-2 response. Only a couple of mild cases were covered in the study, and larger cohorts including severe cases with pre-infection samples were considered necessary.

The material sequenced was PBMCs or a T cell subset sorted from them (not recorded which). The rearrangement joined TRBV25-1 to TRBJ2-6; tentative D gene TRBD1, with 6 bases matching. The sequence was collected from a man younger than 35 who had mild COVID-19 (a few samples of this study predate the infection). The sample titles of this study are shuffled in the database, so cell type and time point are left out; the donor was told from shared clones. In nucleotides, the sequence is TGTGCCAGCAGTGAAGGGGGCGCTGGGGCCAACGTCCTGACTTTC. Its translation reads: CASSEGGAGANVLTF.